This TCR beta chain was identified in a study of blood T cell repertoires in COVID-19. Study background: Collection of acute and convalescent COVID-19 samples took place in the United States, Italy and Spain.

This clone was seen only a few times. V dropped 5 bases and J dropped 8 bases, with 7 bases sitting between them. This CDR3 is 11 amino acids long. Per germline, CDR1 SEHNR and CDR2 FQNEAQ (reference sequence). TCRdb keeps only in-frame clones here, not all; method: immunoSEQ multiplex PCR. The table lists around 180,000 clones, approximately 80% of them singletons, with 10% to 15% in the top ten. Participants' reported clinical history set cohort assignment. This receptor was taken from a man in his forties or fifties who had recovered from COVID-19. The chain uses TRBV7-9 and TRBJ1-3; D is ambiguous. What was sequenced was PBMCs or T cells enriched from blood (not recorded which). CDR3 in amino acids: CASSLRDTIYF. CDR3 coding DNA: TGTGCCAGCAGCCTTCGGGACACCATATATTTT.